A single TCR beta chain is shown here with its context. The data were taken from a study of control samples from healthy donors and cancer patients. In germline, CDR1 is LGHDT, CDR2 YNNKEL (reference sequence). The ends were cut back, 0 bases at V and 2 bases at J, with 14 bases in the middle. The CDR3 spans 17 residues. Using immunoSEQ multiplex PCR, the repertoire was profiled, and TCRdb retains in-frame clones only, with some absent. The sample includes about 95,000 clones, around four fifths of them seen just once. Sequencing was performed on blood. This TCR was sampled from a man aged 30 to 39 in good health. The genes are TRBV3-1 (or the pseudogene TRBV3-2) and TRBJ1-5; D is undetermined. The CDR3, as DNA: TGTGCCAGCAGCCAAGATTCGACGGGTCGGGGCAATCAGCCCCAGCATTTT. As protein: CASSQDSTGRGNQPQHF.